This TCR beta chain appears in the sequencing data of a study of blood T cell repertoires in COVID-19. Original methodology: Cell counts per sample came from amplifying reference gene primers. Sequencing used immunoSEQ multiplex PCR; TCRdb keeps in-frame clones, though not all of them. V, J and clone size reflect that table, while D and trimming were determined from the DNA. The sample includes about 430,000 clones, roughly 90% seen only once; the top ten take about 1.5%. The CDR3 runs 11 residues. Germline-derived CDR1 and CDR2 are MNHEY and SVGAGI. Unmatched junction bases numbered 5, after V lost 11 bases and J lost 6 bases.

V is TRBV6-5 and J is TRBJ1-2, with 8 bases lining up with TRBD1. Material: PBMCs or T cells enriched from blood (not recorded which). The origin of this receptor is a woman younger than 30 who had been exposed to COVID-19. The CDR3 sequence is CAAGQVDGYTF. The DNA for the CDR3 is TGTGCCGCGGGACAGGTAGATGGCTACACCTTC.